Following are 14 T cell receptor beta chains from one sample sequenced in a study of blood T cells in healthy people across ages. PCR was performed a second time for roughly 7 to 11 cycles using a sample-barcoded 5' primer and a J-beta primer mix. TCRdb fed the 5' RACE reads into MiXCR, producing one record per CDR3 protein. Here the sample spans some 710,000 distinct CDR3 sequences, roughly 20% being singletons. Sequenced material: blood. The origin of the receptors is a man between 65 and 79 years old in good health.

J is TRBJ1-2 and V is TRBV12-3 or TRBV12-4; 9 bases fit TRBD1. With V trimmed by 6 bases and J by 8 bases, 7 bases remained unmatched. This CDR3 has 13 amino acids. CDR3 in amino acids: CASRPGTGKGYTF. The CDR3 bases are TGTGCCAGCAGGCCCGGGACAGGGAAGGGCTACACCTTC.

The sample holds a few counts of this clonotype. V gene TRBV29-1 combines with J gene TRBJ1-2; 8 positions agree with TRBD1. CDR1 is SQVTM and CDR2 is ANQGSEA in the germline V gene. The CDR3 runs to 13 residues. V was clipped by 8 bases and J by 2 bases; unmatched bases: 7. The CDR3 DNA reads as TGCAGCACTGGACAGGGCGGGAACTATGGCTACACCTTC. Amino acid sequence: CSTGQGGNYGYTF.

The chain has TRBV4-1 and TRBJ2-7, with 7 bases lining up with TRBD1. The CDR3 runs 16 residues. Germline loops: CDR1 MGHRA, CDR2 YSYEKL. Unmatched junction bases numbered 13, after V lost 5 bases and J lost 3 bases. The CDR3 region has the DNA TGCGCCAGCAGCTTAACTTCGACAGGGTTGGGCTACGAGCAGTACTTC. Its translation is CASSLTSTGLGYEQYF.

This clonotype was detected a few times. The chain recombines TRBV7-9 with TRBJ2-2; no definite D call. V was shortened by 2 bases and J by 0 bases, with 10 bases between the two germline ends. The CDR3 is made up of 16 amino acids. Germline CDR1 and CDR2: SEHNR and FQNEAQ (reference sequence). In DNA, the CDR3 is TGTGCCAGCAGCTTAAAGAACAGCGCGAACACCGGGGAGCTGTTTTTT. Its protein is CASSLKNSANTGELFF.

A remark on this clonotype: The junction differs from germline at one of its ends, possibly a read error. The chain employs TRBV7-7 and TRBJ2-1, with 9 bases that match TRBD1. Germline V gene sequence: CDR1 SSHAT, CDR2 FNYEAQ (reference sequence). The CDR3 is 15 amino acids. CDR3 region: CASSLGQGPLNEQFF. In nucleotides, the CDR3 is TGTGCTAGCAGCTTAGGACAGGGGCCGCTGAATGAGCAGTTCTTC.

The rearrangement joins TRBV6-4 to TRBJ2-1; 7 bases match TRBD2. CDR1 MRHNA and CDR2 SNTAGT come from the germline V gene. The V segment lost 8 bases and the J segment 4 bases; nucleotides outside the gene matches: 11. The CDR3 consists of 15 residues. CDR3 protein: CASFVRSGVYNEQFF. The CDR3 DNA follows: TGTGCCAGCTTTGTTAGAAGCGGGGTTTACAATGAGCAGTTCTTC.

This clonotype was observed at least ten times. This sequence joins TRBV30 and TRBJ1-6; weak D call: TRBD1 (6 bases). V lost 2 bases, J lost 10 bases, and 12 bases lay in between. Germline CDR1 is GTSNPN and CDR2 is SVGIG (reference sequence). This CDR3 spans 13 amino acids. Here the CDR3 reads CAWSHRVESPLHF. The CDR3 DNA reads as TGTGCCTGGAGTCACAGGGTAGAGTCACCCCTCCACTTT.

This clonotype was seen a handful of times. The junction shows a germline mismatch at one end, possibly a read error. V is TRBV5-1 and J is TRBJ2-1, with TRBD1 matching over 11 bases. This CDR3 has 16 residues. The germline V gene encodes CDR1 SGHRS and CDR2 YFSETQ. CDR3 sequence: CAGSFAGTGGYNEQFF. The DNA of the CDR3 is TGCGCCGGCAGTTTCGCCGGGACAGGGGGATACAATGAGCAGTTCTTC.

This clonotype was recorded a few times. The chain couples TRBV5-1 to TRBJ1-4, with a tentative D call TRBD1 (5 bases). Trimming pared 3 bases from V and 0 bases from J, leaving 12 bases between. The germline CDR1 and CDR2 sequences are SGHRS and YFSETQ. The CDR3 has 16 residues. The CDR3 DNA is TGCGCCAGCAGCTGGGGGACGGCCGCAACTAATGAAAAACTGTTTTTT. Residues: CASSWGTAATNEKLFF.

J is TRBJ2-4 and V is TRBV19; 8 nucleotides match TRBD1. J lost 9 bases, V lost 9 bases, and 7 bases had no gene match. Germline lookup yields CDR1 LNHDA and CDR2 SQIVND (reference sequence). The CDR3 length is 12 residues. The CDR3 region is CASLDRGGIQYF. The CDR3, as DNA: TGTGCCAGCCTAGACAGGGGTGGCATTCAGTACTTC.

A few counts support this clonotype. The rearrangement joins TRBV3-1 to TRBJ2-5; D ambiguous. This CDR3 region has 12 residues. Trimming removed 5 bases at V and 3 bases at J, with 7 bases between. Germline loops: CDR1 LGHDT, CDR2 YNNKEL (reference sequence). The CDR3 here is CASSGQKETQYF. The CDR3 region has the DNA TGTGCCAGCAGCGGGCAGAAAGAGACCCAGTACTTC.

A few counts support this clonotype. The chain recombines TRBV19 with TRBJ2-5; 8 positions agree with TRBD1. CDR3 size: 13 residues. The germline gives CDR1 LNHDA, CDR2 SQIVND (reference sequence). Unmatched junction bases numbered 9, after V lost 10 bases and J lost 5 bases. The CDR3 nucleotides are TGTGCCACGTCGACAGGGGCGATCGAGACCCAGTACTTC. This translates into CATSTGAIETQYF.

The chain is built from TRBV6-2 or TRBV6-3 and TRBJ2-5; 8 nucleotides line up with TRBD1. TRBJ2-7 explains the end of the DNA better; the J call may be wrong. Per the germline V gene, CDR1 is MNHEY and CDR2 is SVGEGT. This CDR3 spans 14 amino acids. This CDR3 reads CASSYADRAYEQYF. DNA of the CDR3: TGTGCCAGCAGTTACGCGGACAGGGCCTACGAGCAGTACTTC.

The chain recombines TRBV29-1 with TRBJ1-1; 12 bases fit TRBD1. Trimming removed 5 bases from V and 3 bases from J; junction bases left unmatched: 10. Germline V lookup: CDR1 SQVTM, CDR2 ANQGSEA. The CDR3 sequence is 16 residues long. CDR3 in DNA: TGCAGCGTTTATCCGGGACAGGGGGCAGGAGACACTGAAGCTTTCTTT. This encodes CSVYPGQGAGDTEAFF.